This T cell receptor (beta chain) comes out of a study of blood T cell repertoires in COVID-19 (dated by TCRdb to 2020 to 2022). Regarding the complete study: The collaborator samples originated in the United States, Italy and Spain and spanned the acute and convalescent phases of COVID-19. The prospective study material was composed of cDNA or gDNA derived from T cells, B-cell-depleted T cells, or PBMCs. Deeply sampled blood TCRbeta repertoires from subjects exposed to, actively infected with, or recovered from COVID-19 were included in the dataset. The repertoires were made available in a free public database intended to serve as a resource for research on the immune response to SARS-CoV-2. Samples were obtained from the ongoing ImmuneRACE study (first 160 participants) and from roughly 1,300 subjects provided by 6 global collaborators. Nearly every sample came with metadata listing a de-identified subject ID, COVID-19 status, age in years and sex. Where available, HLA class I and class II types were taken from metadata supplied by the sample provider and were not determined by assay-based typing. Broader findings and caveats from the paper: The quantity of clinical and demographic metadata differed by source and by participant and was supplied without curation.

Participants in the prospective study were aged roughly 18 to 100 years, lived in over 20 United States geographic areas, and enrolled through a virtual design. To assign participants to cohorts, the prospective study relied on clinical history that participants themselves reported in a screening survey and a study questionnaire. ImmuneRACE Cohort 3 recovered participants were defined by two consecutive negative NP/OP PCR tests, healthcare professional clearance, or symptom resolution. Each participant in the prospective study had whole blood, serum and a nasopharyngeal or oropharyngeal swab collected by mobile phlebotomists. Additional blood draws and questionnaires over a roughly two-month period could optionally be provided by prospective study participants. Before DNA extraction, prospective study blood samples were shipped either frozen or at room temperature. TCRbeta CDR3 regions were amplified from genomic DNA using the immunoSEQ Assay, a bias-controlled multiplex PCR. The original methods were these. Within the assay, amplification of reference gene primers was used to estimate how many nucleated cells each sample contained. To quantify the absolute abundance of each unique TCRbeta CDR3 rearrangement, sequence reads were collapsed and filtered. For each sample, productive Simpson clonality was calculated as the square root of Simpson's diversity index over productive rearrangements. Imported from immuneACCESS, the table was reduced by TCRdb to in-frame sequences with V and J called. These copies leave out some clones; in studies compared against another copy, an unresolved V gene accounts for under half, and the cause of the remainder is not known. V and J calls and clone size are copied from that table; D and trimming were computed from the DNA. The sample data list a few hundred thousand clones, and approximately 90% of these were observed just once. About 4% of the sample is in the top ten clones.

Remarks on this clone: There is no known antigen for this receptor. Per-base qualities were not stored, and no clone one base away is much larger.

Reading from cysteine to phenylalanine, the CDR3 counts 14 amino acids. Just CDR3 DNA is preserved here, 42 bases in frame from base 1. Taken from the germline V gene, the CDR1 and CDR2 loops are LGHNA and YSLEER. V drops 7 bases and J drops 5 bases, leaving 12 bases in between. Sequencing used PBMCs or T cells enriched from blood (not recorded which). This TCR was recovered from a woman aged 25 to 45 who had recovered from COVID-19. Rearrangement joined TRBV4-3 to TRBJ1-6; TRBD1 is a weak D gene call, 6 bases matching. The base sequence is TGCGCCAGCACCATACAGGGTCATAATTCACCCCTCCACTTT. Translation gives CASTIQGHNSPLHF.